This T cell receptor beta chain originates from a study of beta chain features in type 1 diabetes. Expressed TCRB transcripts were sequenced after all isolated RNA was converted to cDNA. Each sample of naive, central memory or regulatory T cells had, on average, about 3.57 million reads. This table comes from immunoSEQ multiplex PCR, and its TCRdb copy is limited to in-frame clones, with some not included. Here the sample spans roughly 700,000 clones, about an eighth being singletons. Purities over 95% were achieved in all sorted populations. This clone was counted between two and nine times. Its antigen is currently unknown. This CDR3 has 14 residues. CDR1 and CDR2 (germline): MGHRA, YSYEKL. Trimming stripped 4 bases from V and 9 bases from J, with 13 bases between. Regarding the study as a whole: Moderately but significantly shorter TCRB CDR3s were found in Type 1 diabetes patients in all four CD4+ subsets.

This sequence originates from a man younger than 35 with type 1 diabetes. The gene calls are TRBV4-1 and TRBJ1-6; D is possibly TRBD1 (5 bases). The sample consisted of naive CD4+ T cells from blood. Written as DNA, the CDR3 is TGCGCCAGCAGCCGTGGACACGACGGTTCACCCCTCCACTTT. Translation gives CASSRGHDGSPLHF.